These 9 T cell receptor beta chains came from one sample sequenced in a study of cytomegalovirus exposure and HLA in healthy donors. Amplification used 60 Vbeta primers and 13 Jbeta primers. The method was immunoSEQ multiplex PCR; TCRdb's version includes in-frame clones alone and lacks a portion of them. The sample contains approximately 100,000 clones, roughly four fifths of which appear only once. Input material: PBMCs. The receptors originated from a man aged 50-59 years in good health and CMV-seronegative.

The table lists this clone with a count of one. This sequence joins TRBV30 and TRBJ1-1; D possibly corresponds to TRBD1 (5 bases). The CDR3 is 14 residues long. Germline V lookup: CDR1 GTSNPN, CDR2 SVGIG (reference sequence). Trimming shortened V by 1 base and J by 0 bases, and 9 bases separated the two germline ends. The chain's CDR3 is CAWSELQVNTEAFF. The CDR3 coding sequence is TGTGCCTGGAGTGAACTACAGGTGAACACTGAAGCTTTCTTT. Together with reference TRBV30 and TRBJ1-1, the CDR3 gives the full variable domain: SQTIHQWPATLVQPVGSPLSLECTVEGTSNPNLYWYRQAAGRGLQLLFYSVGIGQISSEVPQNLSASRPQDRQFILSSKKLLLSDSGFYLCAWSELQVNTEAFFGQGTRLTVV.

The chain's CDR3 is CASSRTGSTDTQYF. CDR3 bases: TGCGCCAGCAGTAGAACAGGGAGCACAGATACGCAGTATTTT. V is TRBV10-1 and J is TRBJ2-3, with a possible D match to TRBD1 (6 bases). The germline gives CDR1 WNHNN, CDR2 SYGVQD (reference sequence). The CDR3 runs to 14 residues. The ends were cut back, 5 bases at V and 0 bases at J, with 9 bases in the middle.

The V gene is TRBV6-4, the J gene TRBJ2-5; 9 bases are a match to TRBD1. Trimming cost V 6 bases and J 4 bases; bases outside gene matches: 12. The CDR3 has 16 residues. The germline V gene has CDR1 MRHNA and CDR2 SNTAGT. The DNA for the CDR3 is TGTGCCAGCAGCCGGAGGGGGGAGACAGGGGGAGAGACCCAGTACTTC. Protein sequence: CASSRRGETGGETQYF.

The chain links TRBV2 to TRBJ2-6; D remains unclear. The V and J ends lost 11 bases and 3 bases respectively, with 11 bases between them. Per the germline V gene, CDR1 is SNHLY and CDR2 is FYNNEI. The CDR3 consists of 13 residues. The CDR3 sequence: CASSLGGANVLTF. The CDR3 nucleotides read TGTGCCTCCTCCCTAGGTGGGGCCAACGTCCTGACTTTC.

The chain links TRBV5-4 to TRBJ2-3; D ambiguous. The CDR3 is 14 amino acids. The ends were cut back, 4 bases at V and 1 base at J, with 10 bases in the middle. CDR1 is SGHNT and CDR2 is YYREEE in the germline V gene (reference sequence). CDR3 protein: CASSRPGGTDTQYF. CDR3 DNA: TGTGCCAGCAGCCGGCCGGGTGGCACAGATACGCAGTATTTT.

The chain recombines TRBV19 with TRBJ1-5, with 7 positions matching TRBD1. This CDR3 is built from 17 residues. The ends lost 2 bases at V and 5 bases at J; junction bases unmatched: 12. In germline, CDR1 is LNHDA, CDR2 SQIVND (reference sequence). For the CDR3, the DNA is TGTGCCAGTAGTATACCCGGAGGTGGGACAGCCGATCAGCCCCAGCATTTT. Translation: CASSIPGGGTADQPQHF. The variable domain in full, with the rest retrieved from reference TRBV19 and TRBJ1-5, is DGGITQSPKYLFRKEGQNVTLSCEQNLNHDAMYWYRQDPGQGLRLIYYSQIVNDFQKGDIAEGYSVSREKKESFPLTVTSAQKNPTAFYLCASSIPGGGTADQPQHFGDGTRLSIL.

The chain links TRBV5-1 to TRBJ1-4; D unclear. The CDR3 is 14 residues long. Trimming removed 0 bases at V and 7 bases at J, with 10 bases between. In germline, CDR1 is SGHRS, CDR2 YFSETQ. CDR3 sequence reads: CASSLDHLSEKLFF. The DNA of the CDR3 is TGCGCCAGCAGCTTGGATCATTTGAGTGAAAAACTGTTTTTT.

The chain links TRBV7-2 to TRBJ1-1; tentatively, D is TRBD1 (6 bases). In germline, CDR1 is SGHTA, CDR2 FQGNSA. This CDR3 has 14 residues. V was shortened by 4 bases and J by 3 bases, with 12 bases between the two germline ends. The chain's CDR3 is CASSWTPGDTEAFF. CDR3 sequence (DNA): TGTGCCAGCAGCTGGACCCCAGGGGACACTGAAGCTTTCTTT.

This clone was recorded a few times. Additional DNA sequences in this sample encode the identical CDR3. The V call is TRBV19, the J call TRBJ2-5; D may be TRBD1 (6 bases). The germline CDR1 and CDR2 sequences are LNHDA and SQIVND (reference sequence). The CDR3 is 15 amino acids. Trimming shortened V by 1 base and J by 2 bases, and 11 bases separated the two germline ends. This CDR3 reads CASSIGGGGQETQYF. CDR3 sequence (DNA): TGTGCCAGTAGTATAGGTGGGGGCGGGCAAGAGACCCAGTACTTC.